The 23 T cell receptor beta chains given below trace back to one sample, sequenced in a study of blood T cell repertoires in COVID-19. TCRdb keeps only in-frame clones here, not all; method: immunoSEQ multiplex PCR. The profile shows fewer than 200,000 clones, roughly 82% of them singletons. Specimen: PBMCs or T cells enriched from blood (not recorded which). These TCRs come from a man aged 50 to 60 who had recovered from COVID-19.

This clone was found a few times. V is TRBV3-1 (or the pseudogene TRBV3-2) and J is TRBJ2-3; TRBD2 aligns across 11 bases. The CDR3 is 13 residues long. V gave up 1 base and J gave up 14 bases; unmatched junction bases: 5. Germline CDR1 is LGHDT and CDR2 is YNNKEL (reference sequence). The CDR3 DNA reads TGTGCCAGCAGCCAAGGACTAGCGGGGCCTGGGTATTTT. It codes for CASSQGLAGPGYF.

V gene TRBV7-8 combines with J gene TRBJ2-7, with 7 positions matching TRBD1. Germline V CDR1 and CDR2: SGHVS, FQNEAQ. The CDR3 spans 16 residues. V was clipped by 0 bases and J by 7 bases; unmatched bases: 12. The DNA for the CDR3 is TGTGCCAGCAGCTTAGCCCCGACAGGGAACCTCGGGGAGCAGTACTTC. This encodes CASSLAPTGNLGEQYF.

This clone has just one count. This chain connects TRBV27 to TRBJ2-1, with 7 positions matching TRBD1. Germline CDR1 reads MNHEY; CDR2 reads SMNVEV (reference sequence). The CDR3 consists of 14 residues. V lost 5 bases, J lost 5 bases, and 6 bases stayed unmatched. DNA for the CDR3: TGTGCCAGCAGTCATTCGACAGGGCACAATGAGCAGTTCTTC. Translating it yields CASSHSTGHNEQFF.

In regard to this clone: Other DNA sequences in the same sample also yield this CDR3. This chain joins TRBV12-3 or TRBV12-4 and TRBJ1-1; no reliable D call. Trimming took off 1 base at V and 1 base at J, with 4 bases between the two ends. The CDR3 is 13 amino acids. Here the CDR3 DNA reads TGTGCCAGCAGTTTAGGCGGGAACACTGAAGCTTTCTTT. This sequence encodes CASSLGGNTEAFF.

The chain joins TRBV13 to TRBJ2-7, with D tentatively TRBD2 (5 bases). Trimming removed 5 bases at V and 0 bases at J, with 14 bases between. The CDR3 extends over 15 amino acids. Germline assignment: CDR1 PRHDT and CDR2 FYEKMQ (reference sequence). CDR3 protein: CASSPSSPPSYEQYF. In nucleotides, the CDR3 is TGTGCCAGCAGCCCTTCTAGCCCCCCCTCCTACGAGCAGTACTTC.

This chain's CDR3 is CASATPDRVYGYTF. The CDR3 DNA is TGCGCCAGCGCAACGCCGGACAGGGTGTATGGCTACACCTTC. The chain recombines TRBV5-1 with TRBJ1-2; 8 bases are shared with TRBD1. The ends lost 7 bases at V and 5 bases at J; junction bases unmatched: 10. Germline CDR1 reads SGHRS; CDR2 reads YFSETQ. The CDR3 consists of 14 residues.

V gene TRBV5-1 combines with J gene TRBJ2-5; TRBD2 matches 9 bases. V gave up 0 bases and J gave up 1 base; unmatched junction bases: 4. The CDR3 length is 16 residues. Germline-derived CDR1 and CDR2 are SGHRS and YFSETQ. CDR3 in amino acids: CASSLAVAGVQETQYF. The CDR3 bases are TGCGCCAGCAGCTTGGCGGTAGCGGGGGTCCAAGAGACCCAGTACTTC.

For the CDR3, the DNA is TGTGCTAGTGCCCGGACAGGGACTAATCAGCCCCAGCATTTT. Residues: CASARTGTNQPQHF. The chain links TRBV12-5 to TRBJ1-5; TRBD1 matches at 8 bases. CDR3 length equals 14 residues. Germline CDR1 is LGHNT and CDR2 is FRNRAP. J gave up 4 bases and V 7 bases, and 6 bases lay outside the gene matches.

V gene TRBV7-8 combines with J gene TRBJ2-7; TRBD1 is a possible D gene (6 bases). From germline, CDR1 is SGHVS and CDR2 FQNEAQ. V lost 5 bases, J lost 2 bases, and 13 bases lay in between. CDR3 length: 14 residues. The CDR3 loop is CASSRNRVTYEQYF. In DNA form, the CDR3 reads TGTGCCAGCAGCAGGAACAGGGTCACCTACGAGCAGTACTTC.

The chain employs TRBV7-8 and TRBJ1-5, with 9 bases fitting TRBD1. Unmatched junction bases numbered 7, after V lost 1 base and J lost 6 bases. This CDR3 has 16 residues. Germline V gives CDR1 SGHVS, CDR2 FQNEAQ. CDR3: CASSLVQGARVQPQHF. The DNA for the CDR3 is TGTGCCAGCAGCTTAGTACAGGGGGCTCGCGTTCAGCCCCAGCATTTT.

This clone was observed a few times. This chain joins TRBV18 and TRBJ2-2, with 7 bases matching TRBD1. After removal of 2 bases from V and 2 bases from J, the junction contained 5 bases not matched to a gene. CDR1 and CDR2 (germline): KGHSH, LQKENI. The CDR3 loop spans 16 amino acids. The CDR3 loop reads CASSPIQGENTGELFF. Written as DNA, the CDR3 is TGTGCCAGCTCACCAATCCAGGGGGAAAACACCGGGGAGCTGTTTTTT.

CDR3 amino acids: CASRHRDRGHEQYF. The CDR3 DNA reads TGTGCCAGCAGGCACCGGGACAGGGGTCACGAGCAGTACTTC. The chain is built from TRBV27 and TRBJ2-7; 10 nucleotides line up with TRBD1. The V gene's germline CDR1 is MNHEY and CDR2 SMNVEV (reference sequence). The CDR3 extends over 14 amino acids. J gave up 5 bases and V 6 bases, and 7 bases lay outside the gene matches.

This chain joins TRBV7-9 and TRBJ1-3, with D possibly matching TRBD1 (5 bases). This CDR3 region has 15 residues. Per germline, CDR1 SEHNR and CDR2 FQNEAQ (reference sequence). The V and J ends lost 5 bases and 0 bases respectively, with 11 bases between them. CDR3 sequence reads: CASSAPGGSGNTIYF. The CDR3 DNA follows: TGTGCCAGCAGCGCCCCCGGGGGCTCTGGAAACACCATATATTTT.

The chain combines TRBV5-1 with TRBJ2-1, with 10 bases aligning to TRBD2. V lost 0 bases, J lost 0 bases, and 6 bases stayed unmatched. CDR1 and CDR2 from the germline V gene are SGHRS and YFSETQ. The CDR3 runs to 18 residues. The CDR3: CASSLGLAGALSYNEQFF. In DNA, the CDR3 is TGCGCCAGCAGCTTGGGGCTAGCGGGGGCGCTCTCCTACAATGAGCAGTTCTTC.

The chain has TRBV5-1 and TRBJ1-1; 9 nucleotides match TRBD1. Per the germline V gene, CDR1 is SGHRS and CDR2 is YFSETQ. Trimming removed 4 bases from V and 4 bases from J; junction bases left unmatched: 8. The CDR3 length is 15 residues. The CDR3 sequence is CASSGRTGEATEAFF. Written as DNA, the CDR3 is TGCGCCAGCAGCGGAAGGACAGGGGAGGCCACTGAAGCTTTCTTT.

The V gene is TRBV3-1 (or the pseudogene TRBV3-2), the J gene TRBJ2-5; 9 nucleotides agree with TRBD2. Germline V gives CDR1 LGHDT, CDR2 YNNKEL (reference sequence). The CDR3 is 13 amino acids. With V trimmed by 3 bases and J by 4 bases, 0 bases remained unmatched. This CDR3 is CASSQRGGETQYF. The CDR3 nucleotides are TGTGCCAGCAGCCAGCGGGGGGGAGAGACCCAGTACTTC.

The chain is built from TRBV7-3 and TRBJ2-7, with D tentatively TRBD2 (6 bases). V was cut by 4 bases and J by 8 bases, with 15 bases left in between. CDR3 length equals 13 residues. In germline, CDR1 is SGHTA, CDR2 FQGTGA. CDR3 sequence reads: CASSSGTAGQQYF. In DNA form, the CDR3 reads TGTGCCAGCAGCTCGGGGACCGCGGGGCAGCAGTACTTC.

The CDR3 DNA sequence: TGTGCCAGCAGCACTCGGGACAGGTTGATTGAGACCCAGTACTTC. Protein product: CASSTRDRLIETQYF. The V call is TRBV9, the J call TRBJ2-5; TRBD1 agrees at 8 bases. The trim removed 4 bases at V and 5 bases at J, leaving 10 bases unmatched. The CDR3 runs 15 residues. Germline values: CDR1 SGDLS, CDR2 YYNGEE.

The gene calls are TRBV28 and TRBJ2-3; 9 nucleotides align to TRBD2. Unmatched junction bases numbered 6, after V lost 5 bases and J lost 0 bases. Germline V gives CDR1 MDHEN, CDR2 SYDVKM. This CDR3 is built from 16 residues. CDR3 protein: CASSPLAGASTDTQYF. CDR3 sequence (DNA): TGTGCCAGCAGTCCCTTAGCGGGGGCCAGCACAGATACGCAGTATTTT. Drawing the rest from reference TRBV28 and TRBJ2-3, the complete variable domain is DVKVTQSSRYLVKRTGEKVFLECVQDMDHENMFWYRQDPGLGLRLIYFSYDVKMKEKGDIPEGYSVSREKKERFSLILESASTNQTSMYLCASSPLAGASTDTQYFGPGTRLTVL.

V gene TRBV30 combines with J gene TRBJ2-1; D might be TRBD2 (7 bases). The V end lost 4 bases, the J end lost 6 bases, and 16 bases lay between the germline ends. In germline, CDR1 is GTSNPN, CDR2 SVGIG (reference sequence). This CDR3 region has 14 residues. The CDR3 nucleotides are TGTGCCTGGATTATGGGGGGGCTGATCAATGAGCAGTTCTTC. Its translation is CAWIMGGLINEQFF.

This clone was picked up a small number of times. The chain uses TRBV19 and TRBJ1-5; D is uncertain. The V gene lost 9 bases and the J gene lost 4 bases, with 16 bases spanning the gap. This CDR3 has 14 amino acids. Germline V gene sequence: CDR1 LNHDA, CDR2 SQIVND (reference sequence). In DNA form, the CDR3 reads TGTGCCAGCGAGTCCCCGGGAAGTAATCAGCCCCAGCATTTT. It codes for CASESPGSNQPQHF. The variable domain in full, completed from reference TRBV19 and TRBJ1-5, reads DGGITQSPKYLFRKEGQNVTLSCEQNLNHDAMYWYRQDPGQGLRLIYYSQIVNDFQKGDIAEGYSVSREKKESFPLTVTSAQKNPTAFYLCASESPGSNQPQHFGDGTRLSIL.

The rearrangement joins TRBV19 to TRBJ1-6, with TRBD1 matching over 7 bases. The CDR3 is made up of 16 amino acids. Germline CDR1 reads LNHDA; CDR2 reads SQIVND (reference sequence). With V trimmed by 4 bases and J by 7 bases, 10 bases remained unmatched. The CDR3 DNA reads TGTGCCAGTAGTACCAGACAGGGCTTGTACAATTCACCCCTCCACTTT. It encodes CASSTRQGLYNSPLHF.

The chain recombines TRBV20-1 with TRBJ2-7; a possible D gene is TRBD2 (7 bases). Trimming took 3 bases from V and 6 from J, leaving 18 bases between them. The CDR3 is 14 residues long. Per the germline V gene, CDR1 is DFQATT and CDR2 is SNEGSKA (reference sequence). The CDR3 here is CSASKGGRRSEQYF. The CDR3 DNA reads as TGCAGTGCTAGTAAGGGGGGGAGACGGTCCGAGCAGTACTTC.